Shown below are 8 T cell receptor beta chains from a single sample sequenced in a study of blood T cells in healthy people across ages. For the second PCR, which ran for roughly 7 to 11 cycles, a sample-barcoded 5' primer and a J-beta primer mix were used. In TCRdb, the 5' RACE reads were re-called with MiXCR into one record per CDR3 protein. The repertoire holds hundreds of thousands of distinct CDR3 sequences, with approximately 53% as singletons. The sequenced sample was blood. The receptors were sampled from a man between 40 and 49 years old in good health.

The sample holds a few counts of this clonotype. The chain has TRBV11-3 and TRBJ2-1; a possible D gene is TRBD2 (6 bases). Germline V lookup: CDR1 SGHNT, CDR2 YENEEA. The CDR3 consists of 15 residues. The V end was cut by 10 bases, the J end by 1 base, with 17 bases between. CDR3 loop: CATGAGGESYNEQFF. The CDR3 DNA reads TGTGCCACCGGGGCGGGCGGGGAATCCTACAATGAGCAGTTCTTC.

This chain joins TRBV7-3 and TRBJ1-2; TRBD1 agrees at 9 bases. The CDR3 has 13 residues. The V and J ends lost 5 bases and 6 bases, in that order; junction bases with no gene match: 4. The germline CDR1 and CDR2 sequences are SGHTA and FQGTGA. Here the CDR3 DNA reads TGTGCCAGCAGCACCTGGACAGGGGATGGCTACACCTTC. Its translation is CASSTWTGDGYTF.

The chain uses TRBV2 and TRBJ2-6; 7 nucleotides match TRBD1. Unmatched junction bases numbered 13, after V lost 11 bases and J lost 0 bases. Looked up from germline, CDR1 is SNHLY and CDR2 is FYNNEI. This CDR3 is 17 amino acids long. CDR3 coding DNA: TGTGCCCTCAGGGACAGACTACGGAGCTCTGGGGCCAACGTCCTGACTTTC. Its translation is CALRDRLRSSGANVLTF.

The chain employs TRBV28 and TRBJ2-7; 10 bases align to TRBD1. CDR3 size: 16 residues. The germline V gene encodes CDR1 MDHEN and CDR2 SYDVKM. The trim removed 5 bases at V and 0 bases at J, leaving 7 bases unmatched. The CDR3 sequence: CASSLTGGFLSYEQYF. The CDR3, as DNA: TGTGCCAGCAGTCTGACAGGGGGCTTCCTCTCCTACGAGCAGTACTTC.

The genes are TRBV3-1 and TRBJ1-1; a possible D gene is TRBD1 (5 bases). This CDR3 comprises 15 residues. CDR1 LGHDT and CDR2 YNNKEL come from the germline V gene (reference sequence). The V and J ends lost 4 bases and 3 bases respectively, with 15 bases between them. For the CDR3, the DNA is TGTGCCAGCAGCCCCCCCCTTAGGGGAGACACTGAAGCTTTCTTT. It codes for CASSPPLRGDTEAFF.

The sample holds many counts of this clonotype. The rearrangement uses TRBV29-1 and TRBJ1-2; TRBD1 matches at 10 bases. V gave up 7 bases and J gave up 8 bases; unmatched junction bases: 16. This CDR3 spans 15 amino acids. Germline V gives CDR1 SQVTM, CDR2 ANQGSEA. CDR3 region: CSAHHSGQGPRGYTF. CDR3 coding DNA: TGCAGCGCCCACCATTCGGGACAGGGGCCGAGGGGCTACACCTTC.

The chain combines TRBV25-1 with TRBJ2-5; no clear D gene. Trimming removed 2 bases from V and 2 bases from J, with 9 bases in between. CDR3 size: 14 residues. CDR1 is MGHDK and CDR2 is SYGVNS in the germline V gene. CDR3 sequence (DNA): TGTGCCAGCAGTGAACCCCTGGGGCAAGAGACCCAGTACTTC. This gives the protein CASSEPLGQETQYF. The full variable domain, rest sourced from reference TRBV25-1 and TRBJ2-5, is EADIYQTPRYLVIGTGKKITLECSQTMGHDKMYWYQQDPGMELHLIHYSYGVNSTEKGDLSSESTVSRIRTEHFPLTLESARPSHTSQYLCASSEPLGQETQYFGPGTRLLVL.

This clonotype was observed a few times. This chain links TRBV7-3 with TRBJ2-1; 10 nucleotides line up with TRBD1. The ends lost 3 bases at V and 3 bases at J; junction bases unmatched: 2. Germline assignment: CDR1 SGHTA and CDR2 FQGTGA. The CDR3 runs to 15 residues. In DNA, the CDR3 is TGTGCCAGCAGCTTGGGACAGGGGCGCTACAATGAGCAGTTCTTC. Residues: CASSLGQGRYNEQFF.